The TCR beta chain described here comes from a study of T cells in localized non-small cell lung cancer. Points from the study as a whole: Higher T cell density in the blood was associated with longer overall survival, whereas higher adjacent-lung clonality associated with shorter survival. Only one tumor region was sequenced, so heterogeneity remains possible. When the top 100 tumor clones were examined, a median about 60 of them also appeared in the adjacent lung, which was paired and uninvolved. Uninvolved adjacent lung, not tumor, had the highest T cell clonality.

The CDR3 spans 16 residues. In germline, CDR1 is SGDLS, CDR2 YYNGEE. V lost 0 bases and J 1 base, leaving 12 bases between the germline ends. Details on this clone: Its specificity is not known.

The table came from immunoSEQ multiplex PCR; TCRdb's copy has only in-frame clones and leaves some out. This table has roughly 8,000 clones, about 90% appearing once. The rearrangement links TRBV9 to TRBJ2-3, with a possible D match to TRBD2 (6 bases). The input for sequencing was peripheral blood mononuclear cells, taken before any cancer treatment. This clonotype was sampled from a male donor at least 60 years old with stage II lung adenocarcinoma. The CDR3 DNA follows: TGTGCCAGCAGCGTAGTAGGGTCTAGCGGCACAGATACGCAGTATTTT. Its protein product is CASSVVGSSGTDTQYF.